A single sample gave rise to the 5 T cell receptor beta chains below, sequenced in a study of blood T cell repertoires in COVID-19. The assay was immunoSEQ multiplex PCR, and TCRdb's table has in-frame clones only and misses some. The table lists about 270,000 clones, approximately 90% of them singletons. Sequencing used PBMCs or T cells enriched from blood (not recorded which). The origin of the receptors is a middle-aged man who had been exposed to COVID-19.

The chain uses TRBV7-9 and TRBJ2-4; 8 bases fit TRBD2. V shed 8 bases, J shed 4 bases, and the junction held 13 bases outside the gene matches. This CDR3 is 16 amino acids long. Germline CDR1 is SEHNR and CDR2 is FQNEAQ (reference sequence). CDR3 sequence (DNA): TGTGCCAGCGGTCAGGAGCGGGAGCTTGAAAAAAACATTCAGTACTTC. Amino acid sequence: CASGQERELEKNIQYF.

This chain joins TRBV4-2 and TRBJ1-1, with 7 bases lining up with TRBD1. Germline values: CDR1 LGHNA, CDR2 YNFKEQ. The CDR3 loop spans 16 amino acids. J gave up 0 bases and V 0 bases, and 4 bases lay outside the gene matches. For the CDR3, the DNA is TGTGCCAGCAGCCAAGATCCCGGACAGGTGAACACTGAAGCTTTCTTT. Its translation is CASSQDPGQVNTEAFF.

This clone was detected only once. V usage is TRBV5-6 and J usage is TRBJ2-7; TRBD2 is a possible D gene (6 bases). Germline CDR1 and CDR2: SGHDT and YYEEEE. CDR3 length: 12 amino acids. V was clipped by 4 bases and J by 7 bases, with 12 bases between them. CDR3 sequence reads: CASSLGSPEQYF. The CDR3 region has the DNA TGTGCCAGCAGCCTCGGGAGCCCAGAGCAGTACTTC. The full variable domain, in which reference TRBV5-6 and TRBJ2-7 provide the parts outside the CDR3, is DAGVTQSPTHLIKTRGQQVTLRCSPKSGHDTVSWYQQALGQGPQFIFQYYEEEERQRGNFPDRFSGHQFPNYSSELNVNALLLGDSALYLCASSLGSPEQYFGPGTRLTVT.

The V gene is TRBV10-3, the J gene TRBJ1-4, with D unresolved. CDR3 size: 15 residues. V shed 0 bases and J shed 6 bases, with 11 bases lying between them. Germline CDR1 reads ENHRY; CDR2 reads SYGVKD. The CDR3 sequence is CAISESRESHEKLFF. CDR3 DNA sequence: TGTGCCATCAGTGAGTCTAGGGAGAGTCATGAAAAACTGTTTTTT.

The chain carries TRBV30 and TRBJ1-6; 7 bases map to TRBD1. Germline lookup yields CDR1 GTSNPN and CDR2 SVGIG (reference sequence). With 8 bases clipped from V and 7 bases from J, the junction kept 8 bases outside the gene matches. This CDR3 has 13 residues. The CDR3 region has the DNA TGTGCCGGACAGACAGGGTCCAATTCACCCCTCCACTTT. This gives the protein CAGQTGSNSPLHF.